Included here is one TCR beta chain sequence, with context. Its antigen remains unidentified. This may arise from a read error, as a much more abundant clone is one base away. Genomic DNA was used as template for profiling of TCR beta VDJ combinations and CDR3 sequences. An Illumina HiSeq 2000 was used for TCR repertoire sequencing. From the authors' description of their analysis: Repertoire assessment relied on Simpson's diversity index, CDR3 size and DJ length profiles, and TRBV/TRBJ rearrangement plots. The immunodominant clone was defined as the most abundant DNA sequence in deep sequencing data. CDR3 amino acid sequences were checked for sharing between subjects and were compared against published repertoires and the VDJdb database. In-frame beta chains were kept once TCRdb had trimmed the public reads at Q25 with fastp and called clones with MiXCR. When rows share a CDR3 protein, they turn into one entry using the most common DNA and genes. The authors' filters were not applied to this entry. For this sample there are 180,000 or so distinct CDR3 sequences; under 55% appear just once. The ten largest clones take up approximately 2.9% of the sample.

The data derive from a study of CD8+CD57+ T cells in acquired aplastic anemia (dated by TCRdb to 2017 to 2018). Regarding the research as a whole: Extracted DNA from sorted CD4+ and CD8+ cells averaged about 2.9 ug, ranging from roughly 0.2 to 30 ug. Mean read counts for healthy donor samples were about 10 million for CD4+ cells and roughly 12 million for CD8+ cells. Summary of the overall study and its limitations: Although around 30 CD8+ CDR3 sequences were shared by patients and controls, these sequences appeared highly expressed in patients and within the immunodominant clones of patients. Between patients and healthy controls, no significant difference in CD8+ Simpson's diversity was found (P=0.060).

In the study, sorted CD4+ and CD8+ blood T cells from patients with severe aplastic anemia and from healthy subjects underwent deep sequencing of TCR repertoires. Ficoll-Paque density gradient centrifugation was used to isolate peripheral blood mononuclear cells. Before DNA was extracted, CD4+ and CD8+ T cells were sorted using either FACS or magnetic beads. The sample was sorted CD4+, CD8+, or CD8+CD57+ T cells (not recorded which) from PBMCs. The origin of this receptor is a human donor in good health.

This receptor has the CDR3 CASSLDGEPTGELFF. The DNA reads as follows: TGCGCCAGCAGCTTGGATGGGGAACCCACCGGGGAGCTGTTTTTT. The chain employs TRBV5-1 and TRBJ2-2, with an unclear D gene assignment. CDR1 and CDR2, per the germline V gene, are SGHRS and YFSETQ. The CDR3 has 15 amino acids, counting the end cysteine and phenylalanine. The kept DNA is CDR3 alone, 45 bases in frame from the first base. The junction carries 10 bases between V and J, which are trimmed by 0 bases and 4 bases respectively.